A selection of T cell receptor beta chains follows, all from one sample in a study of T cells in tuberculosis. Generated by immunoSEQ multiplex PCR, the TCRdb table keeps only in-frame clones and is missing some. Of tens of thousands of clones in the sample, 92% were seen once. This material consisted of PBMCs, taken at tuberculosis diagnosis. The receptors were gathered from an adult with tuberculosis. Both conserved end residues are part of each CDR3. Fields, in order: CDR3 length, J gene, D gene, V gene, clone size, CDR3 protein, CDR3 DNA. The D gene is left open where the match is weak. The size entry is marked missing in some rows and otherwise reads once, few, many or a size class.

CDR3 length: 12
J gene: TRBJ2-4
D gene: NA
V gene: TRBV19
clone size: NA
CDR3 protein: CASSTDGEIQYF
CDR3 DNA: TGTGCCAGTAGTACTGACGGAGAGATTCAGTACTTC

CDR3 length: 16
J gene: TRBJ2-1
D gene: TRBD2
V gene: TRBV7-8
clone size: NA
CDR3 protein: CASSLAAGLAGAVGFF
CDR3 DNA: TGTGCCAGCAGCTTAGCCGCGGGACTAGCGGGGGCAGTAGGGTTCTTC

CDR3 length: 16
J gene: TRBJ1-5
D gene: TRBD1
V gene: TRBV15
clone size: NA
CDR3 protein: CATSRPQGVFSQPQHF
CDR3 DNA: TGTGCCACCAGCAGACCACAGGGGGTTTTCAGTCAGCCCCAGCATTTT

CDR3 length: 15
J gene: TRBJ2-1
D gene: TRBD2
V gene: TRBV19
clone size: NA
CDR3 protein: CASSIKRGGPNEQFF
CDR3 DNA: TGTGCCAGTAGTATTAAGCGGGGGGGTCCCAATGAGCAGTTCTTC

CDR3 length: 13
J gene: TRBJ2-7
D gene: NA
V gene: TRBV18
clone size: NA
CDR3 protein: CASSPNSNYEQYF
CDR3 DNA: TGTGCCAGCTCACCAAACAGTAACTACGAGCAGTACTTC

CDR3 length: 15
J gene: TRBJ1-5
D gene: TRBD1
V gene: TRBV9
clone size: NA
CDR3 protein: CASSVGGQANQPQHF
CDR3 DNA: TGTGCCAGCAGCGTAGGGGGACAGGCAAATCAGCCCCAGCATTTT

CDR3 length: 14
J gene: TRBJ1-5
D gene: NA
V gene: TRBV18
clone size: once
CDR3 protein: CASSPGGGAQPQHF
CDR3 DNA: TGTGCCAGCTCACCAGGGGGGGGAGCCCAGCCCCAGCATTTT

CDR3 length: 16
J gene: TRBJ2-7
D gene: TRBD1
V gene: TRBV5-4
clone size: NA
CDR3 protein: CASSSRGQGVNYEQYF
CDR3 DNA: TGTGCCAGCAGCTCCCGGGGACAGGGGGTGAACTACGAGCAGTACTTC

CDR3 length: 15
J gene: TRBJ1-4
D gene: NA
V gene: TRBV6-5
clone size: once
CDR3 protein: CASSYTGGEYEKLFF
CDR3 DNA: TGTGCCAGCAGTTACACTGGGGGCGAATATGAAAAACTGTTTTTT

CDR3 length: 17
J gene: TRBJ1-4
D gene: NA
V gene: TRBV5-5
clone size: NA
CDR3 protein: CASHLLSRGNVGEKLFF
CDR3 DNA: TGTGCCAGCCACTTGCTCTCCAGGGGTAACGTTGGTGAAAAACTGTTTTTT

CDR3 length: 15
J gene: TRBJ2-7
D gene: NA
V gene: TRBV9
clone size: NA
CDR3 protein: CASSVGDLGSYEQYF
CDR3 DNA: TGTGCCAGCAGCGTGGGGGACTTAGGCTCCTACGAGCAGTACTTC

CDR3 length: 16
J gene: TRBJ2-1
D gene: TRBD1
V gene: TRBV7-9
clone size: NA
CDR3 protein: CASIPLPGQGYNEQFF
CDR3 DNA: TGTGCCAGCATCCCTCTACCGGGACAGGGTTACAATGAGCAGTTCTTC

CDR3 length: 13
J gene: TRBJ2-1
D gene: NA
V gene: TRBV27
clone size: NA
CDR3 protein: CASKRRGYNEQFF
CDR3 DNA: TGTGCCTCTAAACGGCGGGGATACAATGAGCAGTTCTTC

CDR3 length: 14
J gene: TRBJ2-5
D gene: TRBD2
V gene: TRBV7-2
clone size: NA
CDR3 protein: CASSRLAKQETQYF
CDR3 DNA: TGTGCCAGCAGCAGACTAGCGAAACAAGAGACCCAGTACTTC

CDR3 length: 16
J gene: TRBJ2-5
D gene: TRBD2
V gene: TRBV9
clone size: NA
CDR3 protein: CASSPRGSGSLETQYF
CDR3 DNA: TGTGCCAGCAGCCCTCGGGGGAGCGGGAGCCTTGAGACCCAGTACTTC

CDR3 length: 15
J gene: TRBJ2-5
D gene: TRBD2
V gene: TRBV6-6
clone size: NA
CDR3 protein: CASSYHGGVQETQYF
CDR3 DNA: TGTGCCAGCAGTTACCACGGGGGGGTCCAAGAGACCCAGTACTTC

CDR3 length: 13
J gene: TRBJ1-5
D gene: NA
V gene: TRBV19
clone size: NA
CDR3 protein: CASSMIGYQPQHF
CDR3 DNA: TGTGCCAGTAGTATGATCGGGTATCAGCCCCAGCATTTT

CDR3 length: 14
J gene: TRBJ1-2
D gene: TRBD1
V gene: TRBV4-3
clone size: NA
CDR3 protein: CASSQEDRVGGYTF
CDR3 DNA: TGCGCCAGCAGCCAAGAGGACAGGGTTGGCGGCTACACCTTC

CDR3 length: 17
J gene: TRBJ2-3
D gene: TRBD2
V gene: TRBV10-2
clone size: NA
CDR3 protein: CASSSGTSGRGGDTQYF
CDR3 DNA: TGCGCCAGCAGTTCCGGGACTAGCGGGAGAGGAGGAGATACGCAGTATTTT

CDR3 length: 17
J gene: TRBJ2-1
D gene: TRBD2
V gene: TRBV7-3
clone size: NA
CDR3 protein: CASSLKPVAGDYNEQFF
CDR3 DNA: TGTGCCAGCAGCTTAAAACCCGTAGCGGGAGACTACAATGAGCAGTTCTTC

CDR3 length: 16
J gene: TRBJ2-1
D gene: TRBD2
V gene: TRBV28
clone size: NA
CDR3 protein: CASRPPGTSGYNEQFF
CDR3 DNA: TGTGCCAGCAGACCCCCCGGGACTAGCGGTTACAATGAGCAGTTCTTC

CDR3 length: 11
J gene: TRBJ2-5
D gene: NA
V gene: TRBV2
clone size: once
CDR3 protein: CASRSERTQYF
CDR3 DNA: TGTGCCAGCAGGTCTGAGCGGACCCAGTACTTC

CDR3 length: 15
J gene: TRBJ1-3
D gene: NA
V gene: TRBV9
clone size: NA
CDR3 protein: CASSVGFTAGNTIYF
CDR3 DNA: TGTGCCAGCAGCGTAGGGTTTACGGCTGGAAACACCATATATTTT

CDR3 length: 17
J gene: TRBJ2-7
D gene: NA
V gene: TRBV4-1
clone size: medium-sized
CDR3 protein: CASSHPTSGEVSYEQYF
CDR3 DNA: TGCGCCAGCAGCCACCCTACCAGCGGAGAAGTCTCCTACGAGCAGTACTTC

CDR3 length: 17
J gene: TRBJ1-2
D gene: TRBD1
V gene: TRBV9
clone size: NA
CDR3 protein: CASSPGGGTGSSYGYTF
CDR3 DNA: TGTGCCAGCAGCCCCGGCGGGGGGACAGGGTCTAGCTATGGCTACACCTTC

CDR3 length: 16
J gene: TRBJ1-3
D gene: NA
V gene: TRBV7-8
clone size: NA
CDR3 protein: CASSIRGEEAGNTIYF
CDR3 DNA: TGTGCCAGCAGCATCCGGGGGGAAGAAGCTGGAAACACCATATATTTT

CDR3 length: 12
J gene: TRBJ2-1
D gene: NA
V gene: TRBV2
clone size: once
CDR3 protein: CASTVRAGEQFF
CDR3 DNA: TGTGCCAGCACCGTACGAGCCGGTGAGCAGTTCTTC

CDR3 length: 16
J gene: TRBJ1-2
D gene: TRBD1
V gene: TRBV5-1
clone size: NA
CDR3 protein: CASSMSRDRAGYGYTF
CDR3 DNA: TGCGCCAGCAGCATGAGCCGGGACAGAGCCGGTTATGGCTACACCTTC

CDR3 length: 15
J gene: TRBJ2-3
D gene: NA
V gene: TRBV2
clone size: NA
CDR3 protein: CATSAEIASTDTQYF
CDR3 DNA: TGTGCCACCTCGGCGGAAATCGCTAGCACAGATACGCAGTATTTT

CDR3 length: 15
J gene: TRBJ2-7
D gene: TRBD1
V gene: TRBV19
clone size: NA
CDR3 protein: CASSTSWDSSYEQYF
CDR3 DNA: TGTGCCAGTAGTACATCATGGGACAGTTCGTACGAGCAGTACTTC

CDR3 length: 14
J gene: TRBJ2-4
D gene: NA
V gene: TRBV6-4
clone size: NA
CDR3 protein: CASSDSVKGGIQYF
CDR3 DNA: TGTGCCAGCAGTGACTCAGTAAAAGGGGGCATTCAGTACTTC

CDR3 length: 12
J gene: TRBJ1-1
D gene: TRBD1
V gene: TRBV15
clone size: NA
CDR3 protein: CATSATGIEAFF
CDR3 DNA: TGTGCCACCAGCGCGACAGGGATCGAAGCTTTCTTT

CDR3 length: 15
J gene: TRBJ1-2
D gene: TRBD1
V gene: TRBV10-3
clone size: NA
CDR3 protein: CAISEGDRGRRGYTF
CDR3 DNA: TGTGCCATCAGTGAAGGGGACAGGGGGCGACGAGGCTACACCTTC

CDR3 length: 14
J gene: TRBJ2-7
D gene: TRBD1
V gene: TRBV5-1
clone size: NA
CDR3 protein: CASSWSTGEAEQYF
CDR3 DNA: TGCGCCAGCAGCTGGTCGACAGGGGAAGCCGAGCAGTACTTC

CDR3 length: 15
J gene: TRBJ1-6
D gene: NA
V gene: TRBV15
clone size: NA
CDR3 protein: CATSRYRGRNSPLHF
CDR3 DNA: TGTGCCACCAGCAGATACCGGGGGAGGAATTCACCCCTCCACTTT

CDR3 length: 17
J gene: TRBJ2-1
D gene: TRBD2
V gene: TRBV7-2
clone size: NA
CDR3 protein: CASSLPLAGGPTDEQFF
CDR3 DNA: TGTGCCAGCAGCTTACCACTAGCGGGGGGGCCGACGGATGAGCAGTTCTTC

CDR3 length: 12
J gene: TRBJ1-5
D gene: NA
V gene: TRBV2
clone size: NA
CDR3 protein: CASSAINQPQHF
CDR3 DNA: TGTGCCAGCAGTGCTATCAATCAGCCCCAGCATTTT

CDR3 length: 13
J gene: TRBJ1-1
D gene: TRBD1
V gene: TRBV6-6
clone size: NA
CDR3 protein: CASSYGDSPEAFF
CDR3 DNA: TGTGCCAGCAGTTACGGGGACAGCCCTGAAGCTTTCTTT

CDR3 length: 16
J gene: TRBJ2-1
D gene: TRBD2
V gene: TRBV5-8
clone size: once
CDR3 protein: CASSFGRGRARNEQFF
CDR3 DNA: TGTGCCAGCAGCTTTGGTCGCGGGAGGGCCAGGAATGAGCAGTTCTTC

CDR3 length: 16
J gene: TRBJ2-3
D gene: TRBD1
V gene: TRBV5-8
clone size: NA
CDR3 protein: CASSLDSGQGWNTQYF
CDR3 DNA: TGTGCCAGCAGCTTGGACTCGGGACAGGGGTGGAATACGCAGTATTTT

CDR3 length: 13
J gene: TRBJ2-3
D gene: NA
V gene: TRBV5-1
clone size: NA
CDR3 protein: CASSSQGTDTQYF
CDR3 DNA: TGCGCCAGCAGCTCTCAGGGGACAGATACGCAGTATTTT

CDR3 length: 15
J gene: TRBJ2-1
D gene: NA
V gene: TRBV5-4
clone size: NA
CDR3 protein: CASSLEFSVLNEQFF
CDR3 DNA: TGTGCCAGCAGCTTGGAGTTTTCAGTGCTCAATGAGCAGTTCTTC

CDR3 length: 13
J gene: TRBJ2-2
D gene: NA
V gene: TRBV28
clone size: NA
CDR3 protein: CASSLRETGELFF
CDR3 DNA: TGTGCCAGCAGTTTGAGGGAAACCGGGGAGCTGTTTTTT

CDR3 length: 13
J gene: TRBJ1-2
D gene: NA
V gene: TRBV6-5
clone size: NA
CDR3 protein: CASSYLREAGYTF
CDR3 DNA: TGTGCCAGCAGTTACCTCAGGGAAGCTGGCTACACCTTC

CDR3 length: 16
J gene: TRBJ1-3
D gene: NA
V gene: TRBV6-6
clone size: NA
CDR3 protein: CASRALGGASGNTIYF
CDR3 DNA: TGTGCCAGCAGAGCACTAGGGGGGGCGTCTGGAAACACCATATATTTT

CDR3 length: 15
J gene: TRBJ2-3
D gene: NA
V gene: TRBV2
clone size: once
CDR3 protein: CASSEALQVTDTQYF
CDR3 DNA: TGTGCCAGCAGTGAAGCGCTTCAGGTTACAGATACGCAGTATTTT

CDR3 length: 16
J gene: TRBJ2-7
D gene: NA
V gene: TRBV28
clone size: NA
CDR3 protein: CASSLKRFQGKDEQYF
CDR3 DNA: TGTGCCAGCAGTTTAAAGAGGTTCCAGGGAAAGGACGAGCAGTACTTC

CDR3 length: 16
J gene: TRBJ1-5
D gene: NA
V gene: TRBV4-3
clone size: NA
CDR3 protein: CASSQDRRGGPQPQHF
CDR3 DNA: TGCGCCAGCAGCCAAGATCGTCGGGGGGGCCCTCAGCCCCAGCATTTT

CDR3 length: 14
J gene: TRBJ1-5
D gene: NA
V gene: TRBV19
clone size: once
CDR3 protein: CATLLRGGSQPQHF
CDR3 DNA: TGTGCCACCCTGCTTCGGGGAGGGAGCCAGCCCCAGCATTTT

CDR3 length: 15
J gene: TRBJ2-5
D gene: TRBD2
V gene: TRBV2
clone size: NA
CDR3 protein: CASSSGGGERETQYF
CDR3 DNA: TGTGCCAGCAGTTCAGGCGGGGGGGAGAGGGAGACCCAGTACTTC

CDR3 length: 15
J gene: TRBJ2-1
D gene: TRBD2
V gene: TRBV5-6
clone size: NA
CDR3 protein: CASSPRERAYNEQFF
CDR3 DNA: TGTGCCAGCAGCCCGCGGGAGAGGGCTTACAATGAGCAGTTCTTC

CDR3 length: 13
J gene: TRBJ2-7
D gene: NA
V gene: TRBV27
clone size: NA
CDR3 protein: CASSKAGHYEQYF
CDR3 DNA: TGTGCCAGCAGTAAGGCTGGGCACTACGAGCAGTACTTC

CDR3 length: 15
J gene: TRBJ2-7
D gene: TRBD1
V gene: TRBV10-3
clone size: NA
CDR3 protein: CAISDTTGGPYEQYF
CDR3 DNA: TGTGCCATCAGTGATACGACAGGGGGACCCTACGAGCAGTACTTC